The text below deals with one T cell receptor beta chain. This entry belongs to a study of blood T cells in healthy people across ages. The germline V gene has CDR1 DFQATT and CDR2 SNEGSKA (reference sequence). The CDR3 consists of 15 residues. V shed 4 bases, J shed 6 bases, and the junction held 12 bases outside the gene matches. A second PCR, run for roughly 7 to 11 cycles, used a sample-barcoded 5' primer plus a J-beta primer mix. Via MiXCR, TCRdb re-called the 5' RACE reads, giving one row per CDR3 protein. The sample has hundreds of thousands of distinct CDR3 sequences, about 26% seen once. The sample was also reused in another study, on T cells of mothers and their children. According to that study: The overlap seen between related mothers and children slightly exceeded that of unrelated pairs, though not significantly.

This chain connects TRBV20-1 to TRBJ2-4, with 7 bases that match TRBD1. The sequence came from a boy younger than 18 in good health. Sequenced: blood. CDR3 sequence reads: CSAKKGGEGPNIQYF. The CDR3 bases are TGCAGTGCTAAGAAAGGGGGCGAGGGTCCAAACATTCAGTACTTC.